This is a list of T cell receptor beta chains from one sample in a study of identical twins. TCRdb re-derived calls from the 5' RACE reads in MiXCR, one entry per CDR3 protein. Of 310,000 or so distinct CDR3 sequences listed, less than 9.5% are singletons. The same data also went into a second study, on yellow fever vaccine responses in identical twins.

The sample taken for sequencing was CD8+ T cells sorted from blood. The receptors originated from a woman aged 18 to 35 in good health. The CDR3 runs from the conserved cysteine through the conserved F or W. D genes are given only for firm matches. Rows give clone size only sometimes, using once, few, many, or a class for an expanded clone.

TRBJ2-3,.,TRBV28,few,CASNSQRVADSSTDTQYF,TGTGCCAGCAATAGTCAGCGAGTAGCTGACTCTAGCACAGATACGCAGTATTTT
TRBJ2-3,.,TRBV6-1,many,CASSRDSLTDTQYF,TGTGCCAGCAGTCGGGACTCGCTCACAGATACGCAGTATTTT
TRBJ2-3,.,TRBV29-1,many,CSVMESSTDTQYF,TGCAGCGTTATGGAATCTAGCACAGATACGCAGTATTTT
TRBJ1-2,.,TRBV15,.,CATSRDTGNLYGYTF,TGTGCCACCAGCAGAGATACAGGGAATCTCTATGGCTACACCTTC
TRBJ2-3,.,TRBV7-9,few,CASSPPGAEPSTDTQYF,TGTGCCAGCAGCCCCCCGGGGGCAGAGCCAAGCACAGATACGCAGTATTTT
TRBJ2-7,.,TRBV15,many,CATSRGYEQYF,TGTGCCACCAGCAGAGGGTACGAGCAGTACTTC
TRBJ2-3,.,TRBV20-1,few,CSARGGTNKQYF,TGCAGTGCTAGAGGCGGGACGAACAAGCAGTATTTT
TRBJ2-1,TRBD2,TRBV4-1,few,CASSQGLAGGSYNEQFF,TGCGCCAGCAGCCAAGGACTAGCGGGAGGATCCTACAATGAGCAGTTCTTC
TRBJ2-2,TRBD1,TRBV4-3,.,CASSQVQGSGELFF,TGCGCCAGCAGCCAAGTACAGGGGTCCGGGGAGCTGTTTTTT
TRBJ2-1,TRBD2,TRBV6-5,few,CASSYSGGFSSYNEQFF,TGTGCCAGCAGTTACTCGGGGGGGTTTTCCTCCTACAATGAGCAGTTCTTC
TRBJ2-1,TRBD1,TRBV28,many,CASSLRTGYNEQFF,TGTGCCAGCAGTCTGAGGACAGGCTACAATGAGCAGTTCTTC
TRBJ2-1,.,TRBV2,few,CASTDREKLRDEQFF,TGTGCCAGCACCGACCGGGAGAAATTAAGGGATGAGCAGTTCTTC
TRBJ2-7,.,TRBV25-1,.,CASRRAEQYF,TGTGCCAGCAGGAGGGCCGAGCAGTACTTC
TRBJ2-7,.,TRBV27,.,CASSLGGSIEQYF,TGTGCCAGCAGTTTAGGTGGTTCCATCGAGCAGTACTTC
TRBJ2-3,.,TRBV12-3/TRBV12-4,many,CASSLGTVSTDTQYF,TGTGCCAGCAGTTTAGGGACTGTCAGCACAGATACGCAGTATTTT
TRBJ1-1,.,TRBV5-5,many,CASSLGGANTEAFF,TGTGCCAGCAGCTTGGGCGGAGCGAACACTGAAGCTTTCTTT
TRBJ2-7,TRBD2,TRBV20-1,many,CSAYSGSNEQYF,TGCAGTGCATATAGCGGGAGCAACGAGCAGTACTTC
TRBJ1-3,.,TRBV28,many,CASSFRGLGNTIYF,TGTGCCAGCAGTTTTCGAGGGCTCGGAAACACCATATATTTT
TRBJ2-4,.,TRBV9,.,CASSPSQGGFVAKNIQYF,TGTGCCAGCAGCCCCAGCCAGGGCGGTTTTGTCGCCAAAAACATTCAGTACTTC
TRBJ2-3,TRBD1,TRBV5-1,many,CASSEGTGGATDTQYF,TGCGCCAGCAGCGAAGGGACAGGGGGAGCAACAGATACGCAGTATTTT
TRBJ2-2,TRBD1,TRBV10-3,many,CATGQGVDTGELFF,TGTGCCACCGGACAGGGGGTCGACACCGGGGAGCTGTTTTTT
TRBJ2-1,TRBD2,TRBV25-1,few,CASSELKGGSNEQFF,TGTGCCAGCAGTGAATTAAAGGGAGGGAGCAATGAGCAGTTCTTC
TRBJ2-3,TRBD2,TRBV4-1,few,CASSQRAWRVAGGPNSRDTQYF,TGCGCCAGCAGCCAAAGGGCCTGGCGGGTAGCGGGAGGGCCAAATTCTAGAGATACGCAGTATTTT
TRBJ2-3,.,TRBV12-3/TRBV12-4,.,CASHRGGGQGDTQYF,TGTGCCAGCCACAGAGGGGGGGGGCAAGGAGATACGCAGTATTTT
TRBJ2-3,TRBD1,TRBV7-2,many,CASSLGALTGAGDTQYF,TGTGCCAGCAGCTTAGGAGCATTGACAGGGGCCGGAGATACGCAGTATTTT
TRBJ2-1,.,TRBV20-1,few,CSARSPLGDEQFF,TGCAGTGCTAGAAGCCCCCTGGGAGATGAGCAGTTCTTC
TRBJ2-3,.,TRBV15,many,CATSRDRGRTDTQYF,TGTGCCACCAGCAGAGATCGGGGCCGCACAGATACGCAGTATTTT
TRBJ2-5,.,TRBV7-9,many,CASSLPGDQETQYF,TGTGCCAGCAGCTTGCCTGGAGATCAAGAGACCCAGTACTTC
TRBJ1-1,.,TRBV18,.,CASSPPRRYTEAFF,TGTGCCAGCTCACCACCTCGGAGATACACTGAAGCTTTCTTT
TRBJ2-5,TRBD2,TRBV4-3,.,CASSLGTSASETQYF,TGCGCCAGCAGCCTGGGGACTAGCGCCTCAGAGACCCAGTACTTC